This T cell receptor beta chain comes out of a study of CD8+CD57+ T cells in acquired aplastic anemia. Study-level results: Common to patients and controls were 25 to 30 CD8+ CDR3 sequences.

Germline CDR1 reads MNHEY; CDR2 reads SMNVEV (reference sequence). The CDR3 is 12 amino acids. Trimming removed 6 bases from V and 1 base from J, with 7 bases in between. The template for TCR beta VDJ and CDR3 sequence profiling was genomic DNA. One entry per CDR3 protein results from TCRdb running MiXCR on the reads. The sample lists a few hundred thousand distinct CDR3 sequences, about 59% occurring once. In the case of this clonotype: Its antigen is not identified.

The V call is TRBV27, the J call TRBJ2-7, with D unclear. The receptor comes from a human donor in good health. Sequenced material: sorted CD4+, CD8+, or CD8+CD57+ T cells (not recorded which) from PBMCs. CDR3 coding DNA: TGTGCCAGCAGCCCCGGATCCTACGAGCAGTACTTC. This codes for CASSPGSYEQYF.